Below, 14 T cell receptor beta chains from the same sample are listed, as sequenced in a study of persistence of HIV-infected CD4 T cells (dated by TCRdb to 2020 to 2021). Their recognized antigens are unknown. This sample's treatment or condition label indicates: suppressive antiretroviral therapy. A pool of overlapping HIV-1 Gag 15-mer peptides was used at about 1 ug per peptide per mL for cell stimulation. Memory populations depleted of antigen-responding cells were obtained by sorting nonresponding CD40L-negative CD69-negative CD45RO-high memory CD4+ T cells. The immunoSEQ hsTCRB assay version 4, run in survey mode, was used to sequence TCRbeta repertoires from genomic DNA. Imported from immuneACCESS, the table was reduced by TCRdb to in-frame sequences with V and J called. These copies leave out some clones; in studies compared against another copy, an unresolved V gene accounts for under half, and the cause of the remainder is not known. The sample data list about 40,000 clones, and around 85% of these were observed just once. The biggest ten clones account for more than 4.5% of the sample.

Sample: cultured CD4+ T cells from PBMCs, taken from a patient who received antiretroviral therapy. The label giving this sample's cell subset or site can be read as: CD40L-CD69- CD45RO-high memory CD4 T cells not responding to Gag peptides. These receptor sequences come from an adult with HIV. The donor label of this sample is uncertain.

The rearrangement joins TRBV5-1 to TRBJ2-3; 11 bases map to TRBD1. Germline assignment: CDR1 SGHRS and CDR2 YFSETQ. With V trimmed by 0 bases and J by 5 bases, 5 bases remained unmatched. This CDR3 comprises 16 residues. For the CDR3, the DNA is TGCGCCAGCAGCTTGGCCGGGGGACAGGGGGTAGATACGCAGTATTTT. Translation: CASSLAGGQGVDTQYF.

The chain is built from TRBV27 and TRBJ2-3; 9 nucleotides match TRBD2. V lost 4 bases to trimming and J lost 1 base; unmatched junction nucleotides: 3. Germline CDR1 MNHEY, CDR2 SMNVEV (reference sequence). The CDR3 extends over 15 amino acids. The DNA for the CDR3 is TGTGCCAGCAGTTCTTGGACTAGCGGCACAGATACGCAGTATTTT. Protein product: CASSSWTSGTDTQYF.

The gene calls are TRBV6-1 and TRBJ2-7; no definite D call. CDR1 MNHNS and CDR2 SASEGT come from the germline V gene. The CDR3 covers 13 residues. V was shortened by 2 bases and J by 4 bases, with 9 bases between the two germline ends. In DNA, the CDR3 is TGTGCCAGCAGTGAAACCAACGGGTACGAGCAGTACTTC. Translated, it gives CASSETNGYEQYF.

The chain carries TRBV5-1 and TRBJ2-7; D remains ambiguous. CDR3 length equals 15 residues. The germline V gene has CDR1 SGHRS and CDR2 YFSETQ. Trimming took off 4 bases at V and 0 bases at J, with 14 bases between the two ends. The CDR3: CASSLDGLSSYEQYF. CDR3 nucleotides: TGCGCCAGCAGCCTCGACGGCCTAAGCTCCTACGAGCAGTACTTC.

The CDR3 bases are TGTGCCAGCTCACCCTCCAGCAGCTCTGGAAACACCATATATTTT. It encodes CASSPSSSSGNTIYF. V is TRBV18 and J is TRBJ1-3; D call uncertain. The germline V gene has CDR1 KGHSH and CDR2 LQKENI. The germline V and J ends were trimmed by 3 bases and 0 bases, with 9 bases remaining between them. The CDR3 totals 15 residues.

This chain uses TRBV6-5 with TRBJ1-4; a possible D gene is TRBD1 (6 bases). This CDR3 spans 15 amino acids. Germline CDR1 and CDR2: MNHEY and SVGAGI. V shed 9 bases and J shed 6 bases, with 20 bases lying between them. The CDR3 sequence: CASHKRGRDDEKLFF. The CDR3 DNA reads TGTGCCAGTCATAAAAGGGGGAGGGATGATGAAAAACTGTTTTTT.

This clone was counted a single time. The CDR3 coding sequence is TGTGCCAGCACCACTGGGGTAATTGTGGCGAGAAACTATGGCTACACCTTC. This gives the protein CASTTGVIVARNYGYTF. The chain is built from TRBV5-5 and TRBJ1-2; no clear D gene. There are 17 residues in the CDR3. Germline loops: CDR1 SGHKS, CDR2 YYEKEE (reference sequence). The V gene lost 6 bases and the J gene lost 2 bases, with 23 bases spanning the gap.

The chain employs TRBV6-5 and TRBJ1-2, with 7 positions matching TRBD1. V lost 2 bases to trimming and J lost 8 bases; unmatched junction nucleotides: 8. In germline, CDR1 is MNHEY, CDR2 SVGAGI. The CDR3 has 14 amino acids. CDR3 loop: CASSYNGRGGGYTF. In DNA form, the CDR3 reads TGTGCCAGCAGTTACAACGGGAGAGGGGGCGGCTACACCTTC.

CDR3: CASHRTVYGYTF. In DNA, the CDR3 is TGTGCCAGCCATAGGACAGTTTACGGCTACACCTTC. The chain employs TRBV6-5 and TRBJ1-2; a weak D match, TRBD1 (6 bases). The germline V gene encodes CDR1 MNHEY and CDR2 SVGAGI. V was pared by 8 bases and J by 8 bases, with 15 bases between. CDR3 size: 12 residues.

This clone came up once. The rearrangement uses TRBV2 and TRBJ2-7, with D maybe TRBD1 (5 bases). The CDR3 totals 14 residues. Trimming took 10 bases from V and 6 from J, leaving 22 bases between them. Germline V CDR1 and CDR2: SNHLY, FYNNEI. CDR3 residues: CANQLTEKSIEQYF. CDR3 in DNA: TGTGCCAACCAATTGACAGAGAAAAGCATCGAGCAGTACTTC.

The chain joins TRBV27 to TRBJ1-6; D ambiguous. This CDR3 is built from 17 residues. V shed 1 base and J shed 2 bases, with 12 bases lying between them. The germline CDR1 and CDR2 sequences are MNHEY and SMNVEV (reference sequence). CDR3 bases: TGTGCCAGCAGTTTATTTGGACCGGGCACCTATAATTCACCCCTCCACTTT. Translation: CASSLFGPGTYNSPLHF.

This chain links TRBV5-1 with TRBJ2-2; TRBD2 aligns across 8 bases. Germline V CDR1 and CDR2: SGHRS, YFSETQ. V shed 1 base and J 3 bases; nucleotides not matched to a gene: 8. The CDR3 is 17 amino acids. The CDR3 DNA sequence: TGCGCCAGCAGCTTGTACGGGCGGGGGGCGCACACCGGGGAGCTGTTTTTT. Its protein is CASSLYGRGAHTGELFF.

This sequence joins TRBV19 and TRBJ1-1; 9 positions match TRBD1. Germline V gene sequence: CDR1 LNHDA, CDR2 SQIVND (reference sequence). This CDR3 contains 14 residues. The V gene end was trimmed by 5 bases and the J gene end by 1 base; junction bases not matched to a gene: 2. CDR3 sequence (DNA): TGTGCCAGTAGTGCGGGACAGGGGAACACTGAAGCTTTCTTT. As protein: CASSAGQGNTEAFF.

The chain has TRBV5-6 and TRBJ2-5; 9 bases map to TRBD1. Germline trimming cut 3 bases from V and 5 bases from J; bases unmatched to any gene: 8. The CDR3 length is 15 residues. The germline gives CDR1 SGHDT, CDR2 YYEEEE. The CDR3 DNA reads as TGTGCCAGCAGCTCGATAGGACAGGGGTTCGAGACCCAGTACTTC. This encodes CASSSIGQGFETQYF.